Sequencing of this TCR beta chain was carried out in a study of regulatory T cells in long-lasting Graves disease. Study information: Patients newly diagnosed with Graves' had been on antithyroid drugs for under 3 months.

Regarding time point: newly diagnosed GD, antithyroid drugs for less than 3 months. Isolated PBMC RNA provided the starting material for the TCR library. Enrollment of patients was through an endocrinology department in Xi'an, China. Study results and limitations: What was studied was peripheral blood only, and not thyroid tissue.

Sequencing libraries for TCR beta were prepared with iRepertoire HTBI primers and Arm-PCR of CDR3 regions. As originally analysed: In the combined samples, 50 to 75 TRBV and some 15 TRBJ segments were identified. TCRdb called the multiplex PCR reads again in MiXCR, with one record for every CDR3 protein. The V and J calls and clone size come from TCRdb's table, not from the authors' own analysis. The sample holds 350,000 to 550,000 distinct CDR3 sequences, approximately 16% seen once. This CDR3 contains 12 residues. Trimming left V 0 bases short and J 16 bases short, with 13 bases between. Looked up from germline, CDR1 is WNHNN and CDR2 is SYGVQD (reference sequence). Concerning this clonotype: Its specificity is not known.

The same sample was also used in a study of T cells in Graves' hyperthyroidism and ophthalmopathy.

The gene calls are TRBV10-1 and TRBJ2-1; no definite D call. The clonotype originates from a young woman with Graves disease. The specimen was peripheral blood mononuclear cells (PBMCs), collected at new diagnosis, from a patient treated with antithyroid drugs. CDR3 residues: CASSESGRSFFF. The CDR3 DNA reads TGCGCCAGCAGTGAGTCGGGCCGCTCCTTTTTCTTC.